This T cell receptor (beta chain) was identified during a study of human T cells and chemical hapten exposure (dated by TCRdb to about 2021). Some background on the complete study: For sensitization, 2% DPC in acetone was applied to a 2 cm by 2 cm area of upper inner arm skin. In alopecia patients, the study followed how the peripheral blood TCR repertoire changed in vivo over primary and secondary sensitization to diphenylcyclopropenone (DPC), a hapten. Libraries were combined into a pool for sequencing, and differences in TCR yield between samples came mainly from small differences in library volumes within the pool. Roughly 30 alopecia patients provided blood for TCR sequencing at one to four time points (pre-sensitization, 2, 6 and 24 weeks). Patients additionally received weekly therapeutic DPC doses to the scalp throughout the roughly 24-week study period. Patient blood was sampled pre-sensitization (week 0) and at 2, 6 and about 24 weeks after DPC sensitization. Alopecia areata with under or over 50% scalp involvement, alopecia totalis and alopecia universalis were represented in the patient cohort, which was mostly female. Patch testing was performed on the upper back with Finn chambers containing 0.01% DPC, and the patch tests were scored after 6 days according to International Contact Dermatitis Research Group standards. What the research found in general, with its limitations: No change with DPC sensitization was found in the number of TCRs above 1 in 1000 frequency, and no evidence of global repertoire structure alterations was found. Compared with pre-sensitization or healthy control sets, expanded TCRs formed significantly more large CDR3 similarity clusters, which is consistent with antigen-driven responses. After repeated subsampling, changes were observed in the strength of the expansion versus patch-test correlation and in the threshold at which the correlation became significant. All patients had alopecia, a presumed autoimmune disease, so their immune response might differ from that of healthy individuals. A positive correlation was found between the number of PT1 expanded TCRs and patch test score, with significance reached at thresholds 8, 16 and 32 but not 4.

Remarks on this clonotype: The antigen it recognizes is unknown. Base qualities were left out, and no much larger clone turns up one base away.

The time point label on this specimen signifies: pre-sensitization, week 0. The treatment or condition label on this specimen signifies: therapeutic diphenylcyclopropenone sensitization with weekly scalp DPC. At every patch-test visit, the blood draw took place before the patch test was put on. Eligible patients were aged 18 to 70, diagnosed with alopecia, deemed suitable for DPC therapy, and excluded if pregnant. Total RNA was isolated from unfractionated whole blood collected in Tempus Blood RNA tubes. The germline V gene sets CDR1 to LGHNA and CDR2 to YNFKEQ. V has 1 base trimmed and J has 0 bases trimmed; junction bases matching no gene number 5. The CDR3 contains 18 residues, cysteine and phenylalanine counted. The read is trimmed to its CDR3 DNA, 54 bases read in frame from base 1. Receptors were amplified or captured by RACE. The instrument was a NextSeq 500. Library preparation attached unique molecular identifiers to individual cDNA molecules for quantitative, reproducible TCR counting. Both TCR alpha and TCR beta chains were sequenced from each blood RNA sample. The original methods were these. Samples had a median of roughly 91,000 TCRs, with a range from roughly 20,000 to 690,600. The Decombinator software suite was used to annotate the V, J and CDR3 of the TCR reads. To make PS versus PT1 abundance plots, every sample was subsampled to the same number of TCRs (28,000). TCRs were defined as expanded if absent before sensitization and observed at least eight times at the 2-week time point. TCRdb ran its own pipeline on the public reads, namely fastp trimming at Q25 and MiXCR clone calling, and kept in-frame beta chains. Rows are combined by CDR3 protein, so each entry shows the most common genes and DNA. What appears here as the V and J calls and clone size reflects TCRdb's work, not the paper's. Recorded for this sample are more than 250,000 distinct CDR3 sequences; 7.5% to 10% of them occurred a single time. Together, the top ten hold around 2.5% of the sample.

The sequenced sample was whole blood, obtained in connection with sensitization to the hapten diphenylcyclopropenone (DPC). The chain joins TRBV4-2 to TRBJ2-6, with TRBD1 matching 8 junction bases. The clonotype originates from a woman between 40 and 55 years old with alopecia areata. Some clones in this sample may be carry-over from other donors' samples. The nucleotides read TGTGCCAGCAGCCAAGGGGGACAGGTTATCTCTGGGGCCAACGTCCTGACTTTC. Its coded protein is CASSQGGQVISGANVLTF.